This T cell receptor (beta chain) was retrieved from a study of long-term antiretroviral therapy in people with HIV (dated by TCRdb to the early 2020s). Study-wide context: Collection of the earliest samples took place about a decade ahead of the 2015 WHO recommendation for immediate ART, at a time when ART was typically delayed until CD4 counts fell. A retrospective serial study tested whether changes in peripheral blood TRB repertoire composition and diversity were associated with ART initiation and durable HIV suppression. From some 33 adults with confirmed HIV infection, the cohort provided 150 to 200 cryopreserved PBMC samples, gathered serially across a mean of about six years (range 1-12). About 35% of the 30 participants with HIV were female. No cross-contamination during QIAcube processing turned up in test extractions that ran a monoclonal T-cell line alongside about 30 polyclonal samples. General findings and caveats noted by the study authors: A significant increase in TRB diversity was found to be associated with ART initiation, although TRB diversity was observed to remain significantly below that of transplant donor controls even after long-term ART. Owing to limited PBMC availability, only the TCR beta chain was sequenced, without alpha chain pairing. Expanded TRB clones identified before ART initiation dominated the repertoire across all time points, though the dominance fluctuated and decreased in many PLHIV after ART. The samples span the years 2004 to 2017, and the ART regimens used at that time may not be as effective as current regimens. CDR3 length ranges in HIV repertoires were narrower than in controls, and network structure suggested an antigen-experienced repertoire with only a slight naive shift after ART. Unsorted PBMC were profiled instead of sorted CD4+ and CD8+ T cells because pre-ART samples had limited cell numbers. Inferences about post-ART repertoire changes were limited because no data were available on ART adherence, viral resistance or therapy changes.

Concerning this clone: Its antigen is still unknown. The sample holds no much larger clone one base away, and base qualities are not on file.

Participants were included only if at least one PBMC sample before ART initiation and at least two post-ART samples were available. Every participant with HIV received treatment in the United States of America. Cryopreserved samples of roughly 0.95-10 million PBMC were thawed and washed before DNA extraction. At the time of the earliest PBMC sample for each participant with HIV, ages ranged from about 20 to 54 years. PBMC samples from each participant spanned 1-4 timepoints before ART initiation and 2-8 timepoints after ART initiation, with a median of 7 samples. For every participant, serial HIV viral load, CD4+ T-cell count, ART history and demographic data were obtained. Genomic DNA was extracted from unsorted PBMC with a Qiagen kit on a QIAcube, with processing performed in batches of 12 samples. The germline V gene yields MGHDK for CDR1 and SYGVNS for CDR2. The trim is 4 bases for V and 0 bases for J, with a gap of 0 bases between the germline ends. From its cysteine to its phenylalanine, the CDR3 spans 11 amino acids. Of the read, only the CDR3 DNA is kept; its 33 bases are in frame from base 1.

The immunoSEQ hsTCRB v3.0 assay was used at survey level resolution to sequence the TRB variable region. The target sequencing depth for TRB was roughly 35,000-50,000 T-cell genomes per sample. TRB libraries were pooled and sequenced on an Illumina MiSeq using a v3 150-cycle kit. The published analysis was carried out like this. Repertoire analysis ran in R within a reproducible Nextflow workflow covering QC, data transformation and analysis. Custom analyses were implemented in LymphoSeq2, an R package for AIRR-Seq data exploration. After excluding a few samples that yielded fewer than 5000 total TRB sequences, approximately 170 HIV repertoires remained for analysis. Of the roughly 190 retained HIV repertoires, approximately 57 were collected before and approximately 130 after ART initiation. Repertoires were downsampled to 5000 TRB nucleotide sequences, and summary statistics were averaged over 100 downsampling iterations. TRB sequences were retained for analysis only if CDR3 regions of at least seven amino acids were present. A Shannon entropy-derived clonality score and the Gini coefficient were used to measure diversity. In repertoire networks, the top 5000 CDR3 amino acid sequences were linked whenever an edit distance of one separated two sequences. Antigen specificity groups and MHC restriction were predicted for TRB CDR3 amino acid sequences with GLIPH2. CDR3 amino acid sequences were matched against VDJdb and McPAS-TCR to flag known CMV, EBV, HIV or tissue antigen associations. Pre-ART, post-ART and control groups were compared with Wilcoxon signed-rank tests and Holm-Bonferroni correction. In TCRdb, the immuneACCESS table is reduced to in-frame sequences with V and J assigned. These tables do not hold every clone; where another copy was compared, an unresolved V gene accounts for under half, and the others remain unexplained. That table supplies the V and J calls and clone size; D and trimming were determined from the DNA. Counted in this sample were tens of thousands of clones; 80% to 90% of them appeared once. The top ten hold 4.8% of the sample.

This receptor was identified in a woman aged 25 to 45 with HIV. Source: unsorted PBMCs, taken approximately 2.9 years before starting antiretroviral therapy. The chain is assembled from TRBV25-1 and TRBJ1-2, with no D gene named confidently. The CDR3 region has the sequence CASSANYGYTF. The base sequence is TGTGCCAGCAGTGCTAACTATGGCTACACCTTC.